The source of this T cell receptor beta chain is a study of vaccination and CD4 T cells after COVID-19. Background on the study: The authors used overlapping spike peptides from SARS-CoV-2, HCoV-NL63, HCoV-OC43 and HCoV-229E to stimulate cells.

As for treatment: approximately 9-day PBMC culture with coronavirus spike peptide pools or control peptides (ViraFEST assay). With the Oncomine TCR Beta short-read assay, DNA from cultured CD4+ T cells was sequenced. TCRdb used MiXCR to reprocess the PCR reads, holding one entry per CDR3 protein. The table includes about 5,600 distinct CDR3 sequences, 44% detected once. The V and J ends lost 3 bases and 4 bases respectively, with 6 bases between them. Germline-derived CDR1 and CDR2 are DFQATT and SNEGSKA (reference sequence). The CDR3 is made up of 11 amino acids. A note on this clonotype: Its antigen remains unidentified.

The TCR comes from a human donor who had recovered from COVID-19. This chain links TRBV20-1 with TRBJ1-1; the D is unclear. Sequenced sample: CD4+ T cells from blood, cultured in vitro. The CDR3 here is CSASFGTEAFF. The CDR3 nucleotides read TGCAGTGCTAGTTTTGGCACTGAAGCTTTCTTT.